The T cell receptor beta chain described here comes from a study of blood T cell repertoires in COVID-19. Clones were sequenced by immunoSEQ multiplex PCR, and TCRdb holds only the in-frame ones, with some missing. The table lists fewer than 200,000 clones, roughly 80% of them singletons. This receptor was taken from a woman aged 80 or over with acute or convalescent COVID-19. Sequencing was performed on peripheral blood.

The CDR3 sequence: CATQGDGNTIYF. CDR3 coding DNA: TGTGCCACCCAAGGGGATGGCAACACCATATATTTT. The rearrangement joins TRBV6-5 to TRBJ1-3, with a possible D match to TRBD1 (5 bases). Trimming took off 10 bases at V and 7 bases at J, with 14 bases between the two ends. Germline values: CDR1 MNHEY, CDR2 SVGAGI. The CDR3 has 12 amino acids.